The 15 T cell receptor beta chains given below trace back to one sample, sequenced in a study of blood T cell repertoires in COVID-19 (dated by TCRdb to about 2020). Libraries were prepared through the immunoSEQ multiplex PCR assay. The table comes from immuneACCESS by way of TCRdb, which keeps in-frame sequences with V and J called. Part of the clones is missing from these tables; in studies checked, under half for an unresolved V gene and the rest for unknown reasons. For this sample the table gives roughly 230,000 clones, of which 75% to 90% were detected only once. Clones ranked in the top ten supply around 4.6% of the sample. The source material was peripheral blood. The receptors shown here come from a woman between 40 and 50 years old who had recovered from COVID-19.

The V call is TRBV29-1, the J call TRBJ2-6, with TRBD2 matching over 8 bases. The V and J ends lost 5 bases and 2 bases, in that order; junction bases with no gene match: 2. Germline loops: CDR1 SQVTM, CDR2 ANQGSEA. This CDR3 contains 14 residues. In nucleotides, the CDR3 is TGCAGCGTTCGGGGGGGGCCTGGGGCCAACGTCCTGACTTTC. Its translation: CSVRGGPGANVLTF. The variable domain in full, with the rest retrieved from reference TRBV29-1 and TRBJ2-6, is SAVISQKPSRDICQRGTSLTIQCQVDSQVTMMFWYRQQPGQSLTLIATANQGSEATYESGFVIDKFPISRPNLTFSTLTVSNMSPEDSSIYLCSVRGGPGANVLTFGAGSRLTVL.

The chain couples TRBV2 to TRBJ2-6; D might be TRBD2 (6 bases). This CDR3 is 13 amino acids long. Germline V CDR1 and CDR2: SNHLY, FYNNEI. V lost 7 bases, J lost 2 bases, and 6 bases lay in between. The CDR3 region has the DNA TGTGCCAGCACGGGGGCTGGGGCCAACGTCCTGACTTTC. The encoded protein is CASTGAGANVLTF.

The CDR3 region is CASSQEFPTGATDTQYF. The CDR3 nucleotides read TGCGCCAGCAGCCAAGAATTCCCCACGGGAGCCACAGATACGCAGTATTTT. The chain carries TRBV4-3 and TRBJ2-3; D might be TRBD2 (6 bases). Germline assignment: CDR1 LGHNA and CDR2 YSLEER. V lost 0 bases, J lost 2 bases, and 15 bases lay in between. The CDR3 has 17 amino acids.

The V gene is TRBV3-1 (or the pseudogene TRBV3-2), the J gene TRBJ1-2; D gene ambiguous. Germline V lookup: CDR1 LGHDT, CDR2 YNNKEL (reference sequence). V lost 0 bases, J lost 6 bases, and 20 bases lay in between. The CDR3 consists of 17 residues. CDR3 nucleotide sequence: TGTGCCAGCAGCCAAGAAAGGCGGAGCCACTTGAAGGATGGCTACACCTTC. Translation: CASSQERRSHLKDGYTF.

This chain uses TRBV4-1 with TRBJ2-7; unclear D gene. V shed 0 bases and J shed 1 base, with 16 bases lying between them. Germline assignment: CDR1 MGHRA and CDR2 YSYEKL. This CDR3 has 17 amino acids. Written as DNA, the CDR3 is TGCGCCAGCAGCCAAGAGGGCAGCTCCTATCAGTCCTACGAGCAGTACTTC. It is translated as CASSQEGSSYQSYEQYF.

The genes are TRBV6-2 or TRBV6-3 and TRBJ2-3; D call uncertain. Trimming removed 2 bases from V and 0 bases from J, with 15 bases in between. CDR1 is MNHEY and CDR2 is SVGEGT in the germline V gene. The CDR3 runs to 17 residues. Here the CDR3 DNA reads TGTGCCAGCAGTTACCCCCTGGGTCGAGGTAGCACAGATACGCAGTATTTT. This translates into CASSYPLGRGSTDTQYF.

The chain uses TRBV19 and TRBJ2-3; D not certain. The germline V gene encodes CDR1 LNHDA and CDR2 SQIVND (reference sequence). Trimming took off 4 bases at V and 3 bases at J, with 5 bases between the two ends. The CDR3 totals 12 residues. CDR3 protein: CASSRLTDTQYF. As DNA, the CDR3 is TGTGCCAGTAGTAGACTGACAGATACGCAGTATTTT. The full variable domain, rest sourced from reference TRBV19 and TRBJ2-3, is DGGITQSPKYLFRKEGQNVTLSCEQNLNHDAMYWYRQDPGQGLRLIYYSQIVNDFQKGDIAEGYSVSREKKESFPLTVTSAQKNPTAFYLCASSRLTDTQYFGPGTRLTVL.

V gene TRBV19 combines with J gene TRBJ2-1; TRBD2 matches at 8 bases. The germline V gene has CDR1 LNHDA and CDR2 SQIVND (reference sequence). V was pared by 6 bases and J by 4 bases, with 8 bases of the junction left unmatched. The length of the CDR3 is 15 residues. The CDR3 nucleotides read TGTGCCAGTAGGTCCAGCGGGGGAGCTTACAATGAGCAGTTCTTC. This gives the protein CASRSSGGAYNEQFF. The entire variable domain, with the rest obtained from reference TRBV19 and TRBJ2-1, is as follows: DGGITQSPKYLFRKEGQNVTLSCEQNLNHDAMYWYRQDPGQGLRLIYYSQIVNDFQKGDIAEGYSVSREKKESFPLTVTSAQKNPTAFYLCASRSSGGAYNEQFFGPGTRLTVL.

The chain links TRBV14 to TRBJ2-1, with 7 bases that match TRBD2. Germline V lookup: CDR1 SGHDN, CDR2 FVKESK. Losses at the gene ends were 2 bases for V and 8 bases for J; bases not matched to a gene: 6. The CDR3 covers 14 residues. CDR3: CASSQLGGSDEQFF. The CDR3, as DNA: TGTGCCAGCAGCCAATTGGGAGGGAGCGATGAGCAGTTCTTC.

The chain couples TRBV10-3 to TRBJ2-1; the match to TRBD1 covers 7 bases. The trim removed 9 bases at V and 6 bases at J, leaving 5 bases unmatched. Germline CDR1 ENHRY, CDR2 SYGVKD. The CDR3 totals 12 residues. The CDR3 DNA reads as TGTGCCATAGCCCGGACAGGCAATGAGCAGTTCTTC. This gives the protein CAIARTGNEQFF.

The CDR3: CASSSTGEPGNTIYF. CDR3 DNA: TGCGCCAGCAGCTCTACAGGGGAACCTGGAAACACCATATATTTT. The chain links TRBV5-1 to TRBJ1-3; TRBD1 matches 7 bases. Per the germline V gene, CDR1 is SGHRS and CDR2 is YFSETQ. The V gene end was trimmed by 3 bases and the J gene end by 2 bases; junction bases not matched to a gene: 5. The CDR3 contains 15 residues.

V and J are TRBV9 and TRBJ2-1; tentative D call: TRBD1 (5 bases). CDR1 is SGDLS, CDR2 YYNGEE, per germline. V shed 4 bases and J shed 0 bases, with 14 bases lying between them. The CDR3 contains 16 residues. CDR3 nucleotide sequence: TGTGCCAGCAGCTCGCAGACAGATCTCTCCTACAATGAGCAGTTCTTC. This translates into CASSSQTDLSYNEQFF.

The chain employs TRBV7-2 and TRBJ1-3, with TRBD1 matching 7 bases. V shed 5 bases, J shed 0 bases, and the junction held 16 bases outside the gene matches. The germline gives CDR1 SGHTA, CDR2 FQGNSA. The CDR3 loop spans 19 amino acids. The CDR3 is CASSPRSPGQTLSGNTIYF. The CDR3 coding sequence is TGTGCCAGCAGCCCAAGATCCCCGGGACAGACCCTCTCTGGAAACACCATATATTTT.

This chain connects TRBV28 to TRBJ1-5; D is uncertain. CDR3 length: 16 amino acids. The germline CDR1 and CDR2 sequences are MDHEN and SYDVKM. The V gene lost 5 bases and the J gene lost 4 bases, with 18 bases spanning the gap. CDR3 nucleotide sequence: TGTGCCAGCAGTCACAACCTAGGCAGTAAAAATCAGCCCCAGCATTTT. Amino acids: CASSHNLGSKNQPQHF.

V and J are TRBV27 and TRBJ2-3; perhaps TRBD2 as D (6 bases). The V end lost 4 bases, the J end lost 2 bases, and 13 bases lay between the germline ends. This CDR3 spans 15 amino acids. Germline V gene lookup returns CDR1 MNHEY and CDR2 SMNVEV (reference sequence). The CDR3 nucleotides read TGTGCCAGCAGTTGGAGGGAGGAGGACACAGATACGCAGTATTTT. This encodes CASSWREEDTDTQYF.